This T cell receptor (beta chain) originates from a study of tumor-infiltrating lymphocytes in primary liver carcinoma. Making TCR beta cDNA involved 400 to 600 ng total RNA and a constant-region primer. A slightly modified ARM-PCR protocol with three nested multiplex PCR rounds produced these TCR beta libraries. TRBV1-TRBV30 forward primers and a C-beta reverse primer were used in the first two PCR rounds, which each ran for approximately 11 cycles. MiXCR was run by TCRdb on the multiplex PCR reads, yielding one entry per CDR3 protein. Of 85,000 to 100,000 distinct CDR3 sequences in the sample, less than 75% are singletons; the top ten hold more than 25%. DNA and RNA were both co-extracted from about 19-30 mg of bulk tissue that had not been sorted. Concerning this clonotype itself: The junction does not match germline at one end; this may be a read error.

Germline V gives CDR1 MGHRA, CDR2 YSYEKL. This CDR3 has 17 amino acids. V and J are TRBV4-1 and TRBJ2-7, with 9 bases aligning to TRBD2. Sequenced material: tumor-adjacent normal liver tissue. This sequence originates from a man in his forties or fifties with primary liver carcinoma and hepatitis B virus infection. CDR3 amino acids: CASTLTSGYFSTYELYF. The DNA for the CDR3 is TGCGCTAGCACCCTCACTAGCGGGTACTTTTCCACCTACGAGCTGTACTTC.